This T cell receptor (beta chain) stems from a study of blood T cell repertoires in COVID-19. Study-level information: From T cells, B-cell-depleted T cells, or PBMCs came the material, which was cDNA or gDNA.

Germline V gene sequence: CDR1 LGHDT, CDR2 YNNKEL (reference sequence). The CDR3 consists of 14 residues. Trimming stripped 4 bases from V and 4 bases from J, with 11 bases between. Recovery among Cohort 3 donors was established by two negative PCRs, clearance, or symptom resolution. Clones were sequenced by immunoSEQ multiplex PCR, and TCRdb holds only the in-frame ones, with some missing. The repertoire holds 150,000 to 200,000 clones, with about 84% as singletons. The receptor was derived from a man aged 35 to 55 who had recovered from COVID-19. V gene TRBV3-1 (or the pseudogene TRBV3-2) combines with J gene TRBJ1-3; D remains unclear. Sequenced input: PBMCs or T cells enriched from blood (not recorded which). This CDR3 reads CASSRDSYGNTIYF. The CDR3 DNA reads as TGTGCCAGCAGCCGAGATTCCTACGGAAACACCATATATTTT.